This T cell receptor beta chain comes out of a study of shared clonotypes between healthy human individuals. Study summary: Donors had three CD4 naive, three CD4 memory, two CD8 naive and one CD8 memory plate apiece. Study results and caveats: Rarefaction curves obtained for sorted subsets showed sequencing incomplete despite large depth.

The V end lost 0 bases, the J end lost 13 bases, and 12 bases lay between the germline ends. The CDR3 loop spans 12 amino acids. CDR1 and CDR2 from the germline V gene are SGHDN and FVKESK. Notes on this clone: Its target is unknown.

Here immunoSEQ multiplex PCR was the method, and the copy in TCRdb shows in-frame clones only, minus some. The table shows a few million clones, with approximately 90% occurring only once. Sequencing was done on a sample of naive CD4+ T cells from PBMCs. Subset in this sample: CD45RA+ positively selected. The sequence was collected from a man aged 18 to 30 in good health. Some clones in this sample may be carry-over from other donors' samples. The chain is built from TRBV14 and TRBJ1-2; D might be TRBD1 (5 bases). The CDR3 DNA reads TGTGCCAGCAGCCAAGATGGGGGGGAGAGCACCTTC. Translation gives CASSQDGGESTF. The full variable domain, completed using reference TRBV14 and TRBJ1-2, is EAGVTQFPSHSVIEKGQTVTLRCDPISGHDNLYWYRRVMGKEIKFLLHFVKESKQDESGMPNNRFLAERTGGTYSTLKVQPAELEDSGVYFCASSQDGGESTFGSGTRLTVV.